This TCR beta chain is from a study of T cell changes during pregnancy in multiple sclerosis. TCRdb's copy holds only in-frame clones and misses some; the assay was immunoSEQ multiplex PCR. Of 99,000 or so clones listed, approximately 93% are singletons. The receptor comes from a female donor with multiple sclerosis, enrolled in a pregnancy study. Material: peripheral blood, obtained after pregnancy.

DNA for the CDR3: TGCGCCAGCTCCCGCGATTTAGCAGACATTCAGTACTTC. Encoded protein: CASSRDLADIQYF. This chain uses TRBV10-2 with TRBJ2-4; D is undetermined. Germline assignment: CDR1 WSHSY and CDR2 SAAADI. There are 13 residues in the CDR3. Trimming stripped 8 bases from V and 8 bases from J, with 16 bases between.